This T cell receptor (beta chain) was identified during a study of blood T cell repertoires in COVID-19. This clone was seen more than once but under ten times. In the source study's methods: Amplifying reference gene primers gave estimates of nucleated cell counts. This table comes from immunoSEQ multiplex PCR, and its TCRdb copy is limited to in-frame clones, with some not included. The V and J calls and clone size are taken from that table; D and trimming were inferred from the DNA. The sample shows about 200,000 clones, 85% to 90% of them seen only once. The CDR3 is 15 amino acids. V lost 0 bases, J lost 7 bases, and 15 bases lay in between. Looked up from germline, CDR1 is MNHEY and CDR2 is SVGEGT.

The source of this sequence is a man aged 55 to 70 with acute or convalescent COVID-19. The chain recombines TRBV6-2 or TRBV6-3 with TRBJ1-2, with D unresolved. Sequencing was done on a sample of peripheral blood. The CDR3 DNA reads as TGTGCCAGCAGTTACTCTGGCACCCCGGGGAGTGGCTACACCTTC. Protein: CASSYSGTPGSGYTF.